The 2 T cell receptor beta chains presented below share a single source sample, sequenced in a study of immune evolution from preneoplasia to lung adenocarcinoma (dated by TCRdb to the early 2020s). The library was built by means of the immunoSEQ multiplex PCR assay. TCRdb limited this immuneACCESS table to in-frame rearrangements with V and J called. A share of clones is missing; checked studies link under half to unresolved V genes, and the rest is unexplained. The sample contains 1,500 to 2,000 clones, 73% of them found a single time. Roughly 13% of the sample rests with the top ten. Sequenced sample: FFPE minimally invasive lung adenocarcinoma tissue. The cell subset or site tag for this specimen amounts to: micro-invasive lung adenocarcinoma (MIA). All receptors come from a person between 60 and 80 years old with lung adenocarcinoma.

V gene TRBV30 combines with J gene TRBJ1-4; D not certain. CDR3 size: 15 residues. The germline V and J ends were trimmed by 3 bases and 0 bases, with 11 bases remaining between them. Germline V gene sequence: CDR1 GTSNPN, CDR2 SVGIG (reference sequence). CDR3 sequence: CAWRPDGATNEKLFF. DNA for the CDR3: TGTGCCTGGAGACCCGACGGTGCAACTAATGAAAAACTGTTTTTT.

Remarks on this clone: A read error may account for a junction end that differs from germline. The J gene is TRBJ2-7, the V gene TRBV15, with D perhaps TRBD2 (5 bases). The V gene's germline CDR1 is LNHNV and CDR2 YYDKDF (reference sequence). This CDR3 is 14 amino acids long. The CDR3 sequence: CATSGDGDHGEQYF. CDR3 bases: TGTGCCACCAGCGGAGACGGGGATCATGGCGAGCAGTACTTC.